This record concerns one T cell receptor (beta chain) sequence. These data are taken from a study of blood T cell repertoires in COVID-19. Study summary: Sources were T cells, B-cell-depleted T cells, or PBMCs; the material itself was cDNA or gDNA.

Germline trimming cut 0 bases from V and 2 bases from J; bases unmatched to any gene: 3. The germline V gene encodes CDR1 SGDLS and CDR2 YYNGEE. This CDR3 has 15 residues. Original processing notes: Counts of nucleated cells, estimated from reference gene primer amplification, were obtained. Method: immunoSEQ multiplex PCR; TCRdb's copy keeps in-frame clones and lacks some. The V and J calls and clone size come from that table; D and trimming were worked out from the DNA. Among roughly 87,000 clones listed, about two thirds were seen once. This TCR was recovered from an elderly woman with acute or convalescent COVID-19. The sample was peripheral blood. The chain uses TRBV9 and TRBJ2-7, with 9 bases identical to TRBD2. Here the CDR3 DNA reads TGTGCCAGCAGCGTAGGCGGGGGGGCCGCCTACGAGCAGTACTTC. This encodes CASSVGGGAAYEQYF.